The next 25 T cell receptor beta chains were all read from a single sample in a study of blood T cell repertoires in COVID-19. Assay used: immunoSEQ multiplex PCR; TCRdb lists only in-frame clones, some missing. The profile shows 380,000 or so clones, approximately 89% of them singletons. Sequenced input: PBMCs or T cells enriched from blood (not recorded which). The receptors were gathered from a man aged 25 to 40 who had recovered from COVID-19.

The chain links TRBV6-6 to TRBJ1-6; D possibly corresponds to TRBD1 (6 bases). V dropped 6 bases and J dropped 7 bases, with 13 bases sitting between them. The CDR3 has 14 residues. Looked up from germline, CDR1 is MNHNY and CDR2 is SVGAGI (reference sequence). The CDR3 sequence is CASRHREGNSPLHF. In nucleotides, the CDR3 is TGTGCCAGCAGACACAGGGAAGGGAATTCACCCCTCCACTTT.

The chain has TRBV12-3 or TRBV12-4 and TRBJ2-7; no definite D call. V was shortened by 3 bases and J by 4 bases, with 10 bases between the two germline ends. This CDR3 spans 13 amino acids. The CDR3 region is CASSLVSEYEQYF. The DNA of the CDR3 is TGTGCCAGCAGTTTGGTATCGGAGTACGAGCAGTACTTC.

A single count supports this clone. Other nucleotide sequences from this sample produce the same CDR3. J is TRBJ2-7 and V is TRBV6-1; no definite D call. From germline, CDR1 is MNHNS and CDR2 SASEGT. Trimming removed 1 base from V and 4 bases from J, with 5 bases in between. This CDR3 spans 12 amino acids. In nucleotides, the CDR3 is TGTGCCAGCAGTGAAGGCGGTTACGAGCAGTACTTC. Translated, it gives CASSEGGYEQYF.

The genes are TRBV3-1 (or the pseudogene TRBV3-2) and TRBJ1-3, with a possible D match to TRBD1 (5 bases). The CDR3 is 16 residues long. Trimming left V 1 base short and J 0 bases short, with 10 bases between. The germline V gene encodes CDR1 LGHDT and CDR2 YNNKEL (reference sequence). This CDR3 is CASSQGGRTSGNTIYF. The CDR3 DNA sequence: TGTGCCAGCAGCCAAGGGGGCAGGACCTCTGGAAACACCATATATTTT.

V gene TRBV30 combines with J gene TRBJ2-3; TRBD1 aligns across 8 bases. After removal of 3 bases from V and 0 bases from J, the junction contained 5 bases not matched to a gene. Germline CDR1 and CDR2: GTSNPN and SVGIG (reference sequence). This CDR3 contains 15 residues. As DNA, the CDR3 is TGTGCCTGGAGGGACAGGGTTAAGAGCACAGATACGCAGTATTTT. This encodes CAWRDRVKSTDTQYF.

In this sample, this clone turned up once. In DNA form, the CDR3 reads TGCAGCGGTACCGACAGGGTCGGGGAGACCCAGTACTTC. This encodes CSGTDRVGETQYF. This rearrangement joins TRBV29-1 to TRBJ2-5, with 7 nucleotides matching TRBD1. The CDR3 length is 13 residues. Looked up from germline, CDR1 is SQVTM and CDR2 is ANQGSEA. Germline trimming cut 7 bases from V and 5 bases from J; bases unmatched to any gene: 10.

This clone was found once. The chain uses TRBV7-2 and TRBJ2-3; D unclear. This CDR3 contains 16 residues. The V end lost 3 bases, the J end lost 0 bases, and 13 bases lay between the germline ends. CDR1 and CDR2 from the germline V gene are SGHTA and FQGNSA. The CDR3 sequence: CASSFRGPPSTDTQYF. The CDR3 DNA reads TGTGCCAGCAGCTTCCGTGGGCCCCCTAGCACAGATACGCAGTATTTT.

This clone has just one count. V gene TRBV7-2 combines with J gene TRBJ1-4, with unresolved D. Trimming shortened V by 0 bases and J by 0 bases, and 8 bases separated the two germline ends. CDR1 and CDR2 (germline): SGHTA, FQGNSA. This CDR3 has 16 residues. The DNA for the CDR3 is TGTGCCAGCAGCTTAGCAGGGAGTGCAACTAATGAAAAACTGTTTTTT. Amino acid sequence: CASSLAGSATNEKLFF.

The chain links TRBV12-3 or TRBV12-4 to TRBJ1-1; TRBD1 might be the D (5 bases). This CDR3 contains 13 residues. V was clipped by 6 bases and J by 6 bases, with 14 bases between them. The CDR3 spells CASRTTQGAEAFF. CDR3 nucleotides: TGTGCCAGCAGAACTACTCAGGGTGCTGAAGCTTTCTTT.

The chain recombines TRBV24-1 with TRBJ2-2; no definite D call. Trimming cost V 4 bases and J 1 base, with 6 bases left between them. CDR3 length: 14 amino acids. Looked up from germline, CDR1 is KGHDR and CDR2 is SFDVKD. The CDR3 sequence is CATSDSGNTGELFF. CDR3 nucleotides: TGTGCCACCAGTGACTCGGGGAACACCGGGGAGCTGTTTTTT.

This clone was found once. The chain recombines TRBV19 with TRBJ1-6; TRBD1 matches at 7 bases. J was trimmed by 8 bases and V by 5 bases; bases with no gene match: 3. Germline V gene data show CDR1 as LNHDA and CDR2 as SQIVND (reference sequence). This CDR3 spans 13 amino acids. The CDR3 sequence: CASSGRGYSPLHF. The CDR3, as DNA: TGTGCCAGTAGTGGCAGGGGGTATTCACCCCTCCACTTT.

V gene TRBV5-1 combines with J gene TRBJ2-1, with 8 bases aligning to TRBD2. Germline CDR1 and CDR2: SGHRS and YFSETQ. After removal of 0 bases from V and 3 bases from J, the junction contained 5 bases not matched to a gene. There are 16 residues in the CDR3. CDR3 amino acids: CASSLATTSVYNEQFF. CDR3 DNA: TGCGCCAGCAGCTTGGCCACGACTAGCGTCTACAATGAGCAGTTCTTC.

The V gene is TRBV5-6, the J gene TRBJ2-1; TRBD1 matches 8 bases. Trimming removed 3 bases from V and 7 bases from J; junction bases left unmatched: 6. CDR3 size: 14 residues. Germline CDR1 SGHDT, CDR2 YYEEEE. DNA of the CDR3: TGTGCCAGCAGCTACCTGGACAGGGAAAATGAGCAGTTCTTC. It specifies CASSYLDRENEQFF.

This sequence joins TRBV18 and TRBJ1-6, with D possibly matching TRBD1 (5 bases). The germline CDR1 and CDR2 sequences are KGHSH and LQKENI. Trimming pared 8 bases from V and 0 bases from J, leaving 11 bases between. This CDR3 region has 15 residues. CDR3 region: CASTQDFSYNSPLHF. The CDR3 DNA reads TGTGCCAGCACACAGGACTTCTCCTATAATTCACCCCTCCACTTT.

The chain has TRBV12-5 and TRBJ1-5, with D tentatively TRBD1 (5 bases). Germline V lookup: CDR1 LGHNT, CDR2 FRNRAP. The CDR3 contains 14 residues. V lost 4 bases, J lost 6 bases, and 13 bases lay in between. The CDR3, as DNA: TGTGCTAGTGGTTGGGGAGGAGGGACTCAGCCCCAGCATTTT. Its translation is CASGWGGGTQPQHF.

The gene calls are TRBV5-1 and TRBJ1-3, with 9 bases lining up with TRBD1. Per germline, CDR1 SGHRS and CDR2 YFSETQ. Trimming at V came to 4 bases and at J to 2 bases, leaving 10 bases not matched to a gene. The CDR3 runs to 17 residues. The CDR3 nucleotides are TGCGCCAGCAGCCCCTATCGGGGACAGGGAGCTGGAAACACCATATATTTT. It translates to CASSPYRGQGAGNTIYF.

The gene calls are TRBV19 and TRBJ2-7; D possibly corresponds to TRBD1 (5 bases). V was pared by 2 bases and J by 7 bases, with 9 bases between. CDR3 length: 12 residues. Germline values: CDR1 LNHDA, CDR2 SQIVND (reference sequence). CDR3 residues: CASSIPGREQYF. The CDR3 DNA is TGTGCCAGTAGTATACCAGGGCGTGAGCAGTACTTC.

The chain recombines TRBV18 with TRBJ1-2; 11 positions match TRBD1. V shed 0 bases, J shed 7 bases, and the junction held 10 bases outside the gene matches. The CDR3 is 17 residues long. Per germline, CDR1 KGHSH and CDR2 LQKENI. The CDR3, as DNA: TGTGCCAGCTCACCACCTTCCGGGACAGGGGGAGGTGGTGGCTACACCTTC. Its protein product is CASSPPSGTGGGGGYTF.

The CDR3 nucleotides read TGTGCCAGCAGTTACCAGGACAGGGGCACTGAAGCTTTCTTT. Protein product: CASSYQDRGTEAFF. This chain links TRBV6-2 or TRBV6-3 with TRBJ1-1; 9 bases are shared with TRBD1. Germline CDR1 and CDR2: MNHEY and SVGEGT. V shed 2 bases, J shed 4 bases, and the junction held 2 bases outside the gene matches. The CDR3 contains 14 residues.

The rearrangement links TRBV9 to TRBJ2-3, with TRBD2 identical over 8 bases. Per germline, CDR1 SGDLS and CDR2 YYNGEE. The trim removed 2 bases at V and 6 bases at J, leaving 8 bases unmatched. There are 15 residues in the CDR3. The CDR3: CASSVSSGFRDTQYF. DNA of the CDR3: TGTGCCAGCAGCGTCTCTAGCGGGTTCCGGGATACGCAGTATTTT.

The rearrangement links TRBV30 to TRBJ1-2; 11 bases map to TRBD1. V lost 8 bases, J lost 6 bases, and 5 bases stayed unmatched. Germline V gives CDR1 GTSNPN, CDR2 SVGIG (reference sequence). The CDR3 runs 12 residues. The CDR3 nucleotides read TGTGCCCGAAGGACAGGGGGCGATGGCTACACCTTC. Protein sequence: CARRTGGDGYTF.

The chain has TRBV19 and TRBJ1-5, with D possibly TRBD1 on 5 matching bases. Germline-derived CDR1 and CDR2 are LNHDA and SQIVND (reference sequence). The CDR3 covers 15 residues. Trimming cost V 3 bases and J 2 bases, with 11 bases left between them. Here the CDR3 reads CASSMGLSGNQPQHF. Written as DNA, the CDR3 is TGTGCCAGTAGTATGGGACTTTCTGGCAATCAGCCCCAGCATTTT.

This clone appeared a few times. The chain uses TRBV5-5 and TRBJ1-1; unclear D gene. Trimming took 2 bases from V and 3 from J, leaving 8 bases between them. The CDR3 is 13 amino acids. Germline-derived CDR1 and CDR2 are SGHKS and YYEKEE (reference sequence). The CDR3 reads CASSFGGDTEAFF. The CDR3, as DNA: TGTGCCAGCAGCTTCGGAGGAGACACTGAAGCTTTCTTT.

This clone has just a few counts. Distinct nucleotide sequences in the sample also encode this CDR3. This chain connects TRBV7-2 to TRBJ1-1, with 7 bases aligning to TRBD1. Germline V CDR1 and CDR2: SGHTA, FQGNSA. V was clipped by 6 bases and J by 2 bases; unmatched bases: 6. The CDR3 has 14 residues. In nucleotides, the CDR3 is TGTGCCAGCAGTCTCCTAGGGGGCAACACTGAAGCTTTCTTT. Translation: CASSLLGGNTEAFF.

The chain uses TRBV20-1 and TRBJ2-3, with D possibly matching TRBD1 (5 bases). V dropped 3 bases and J dropped 2 bases, with 9 bases sitting between them. From germline, CDR1 is DFQATT and CDR2 SNEGSKA (reference sequence). The CDR3 loop spans 13 amino acids. CDR3 sequence: CSASWTITDTQYF. CDR3 nucleotides: TGCAGTGCTAGTTGGACAATCACAGATACGCAGTATTTT.